The present TCR beta chain was sequenced within a study of T cell repertoires in cytomegalovirus infection. TCRdb itself ran the reads through MiXCR, one entry per CDR3 protein. The table has a few hundred thousand distinct CDR3 sequences, roughly 15% seen once. Germline V gene sequence: CDR1 SNHLY, CDR2 FYNNEI. This CDR3 has 18 amino acids. The ends were cut back, 7 bases at V and 0 bases at J, with 19 bases in the middle. J is TRBJ1-6 and V is TRBV2; D gene ambiguous. The TCR originated in a human donor in good health (CMV status not recorded). Some clones in this sample may be carry-over from other donors' samples. The specimen was PBMCs. CDR3 DNA sequence: TGTGCCAGCAACGTGGACTTCTTTAGGAGCTCCTATAATTCACCCCTCCACTTT. This sequence encodes CASNVDFFRSSYNSPLHF.